This T cell receptor (beta chain) was found in a study of regulatory T cells in long-lasting Graves disease. Study-wide findings and caveats: Whereas 900 to 1,000 public clonotypes were shared by new patients, persistent patients shared more, at some 2,900.

For TCR beta, libraries came from iRepertoire HTBI primers and Arm-PCR of CDR3 regions. One entry per CDR3 protein results from TCRdb running MiXCR on the multiplex PCR reads. The table records around 320,000 distinct CDR3 sequences, 16% of them present only once. V lost 10 bases to trimming and J lost 1 base; unmatched junction nucleotides: 13. CDR1 and CDR2 from the germline V gene are MNHNS and SASEGT. This CDR3 has 16 amino acids. The time point was: newly diagnosed GD, antithyroid drugs for less than 3 months. RNA extracted from PBMCs served as the sequencing template. The authors drew approximately 10 milliliters of peripheral blood into EDTA tubes. This clonotype turned up a few times. The antigen is undetermined. The same sample was also studied in work on T cells in Graves' hyperthyroidism and ophthalmopathy. That report adds: The study based diagnoses on clinical symptoms, serum thyroxine and TRAb, thyroid ultrasound and orbital computed tomography. Primed by the HTBI set, a first-round RT-PCR was run on the TCR CDR3.

The TCR originated in a man aged 35-49 years with Graves disease. The J gene is TRBJ2-1, the V gene TRBV6-1; 7 positions match TRBD1. The sequences come from peripheral blood mononuclear cells (PBMCs), collected at new diagnosis, from a patient treated with antithyroid drugs. The CDR3 coding sequence is TGTGCCACTTTAGGCTCCGGGACAGAGTCCTACAATGAGCAGTTCTTC. Its protein is CATLGSGTESYNEQFF.